The entry below gives a single T cell receptor (beta chain) sequence along with its context. The CDR3 is 16 amino acids. The ends lost 1 base at V and 2 bases at J; junction bases unmatched: 8. Germline V CDR1 and CDR2: SEHNR, FQNEAQ (reference sequence). This sample stems from a study of blood T cell repertoires in COVID-19. Assay used: immunoSEQ multiplex PCR; TCRdb lists only in-frame clones, some missing. This table has about 180,000 clones, approximately 83% appearing once. Sequencing used peripheral blood. V and J are TRBV7-9 and TRBJ2-7, with 7 positions matching TRBD1. This receptor was taken from a woman aged 40-49 years with COVID-19, enrolled during active disease. For the CDR3, the DNA is TGTGCCAGCAGCTTAGAGGGGGCCGGAGAAGCCTACGAGCAGTACTTC. Encoded protein: CASSLEGAGEAYEQYF.